The present T cell receptor (beta chain) was sequenced within a study of blood T cell repertoires in COVID-19. Sequencing was performed with immunoSEQ multiplex PCR; in TCRdb, only in-frame clones are kept and a portion is missing. The table shows under 200,000 clones, with approximately 85% occurring only once. The clonotype originates from an elderly woman with COVID-19, enrolled during active disease. The specimen sequenced was peripheral blood.

CDR3: CASSTQLAGSFYEQYF. The CDR3 DNA reads TGCGCCAGCAGCACCCAACTAGCGGGATCTTTCTACGAGCAGTACTTC. This chain joins TRBV5-1 and TRBJ2-7, with 10 bases matching TRBD2. V lost 4 bases, J lost 3 bases, and 10 bases stayed unmatched. Germline V lookup: CDR1 SGHRS, CDR2 YFSETQ. The CDR3 consists of 16 residues.